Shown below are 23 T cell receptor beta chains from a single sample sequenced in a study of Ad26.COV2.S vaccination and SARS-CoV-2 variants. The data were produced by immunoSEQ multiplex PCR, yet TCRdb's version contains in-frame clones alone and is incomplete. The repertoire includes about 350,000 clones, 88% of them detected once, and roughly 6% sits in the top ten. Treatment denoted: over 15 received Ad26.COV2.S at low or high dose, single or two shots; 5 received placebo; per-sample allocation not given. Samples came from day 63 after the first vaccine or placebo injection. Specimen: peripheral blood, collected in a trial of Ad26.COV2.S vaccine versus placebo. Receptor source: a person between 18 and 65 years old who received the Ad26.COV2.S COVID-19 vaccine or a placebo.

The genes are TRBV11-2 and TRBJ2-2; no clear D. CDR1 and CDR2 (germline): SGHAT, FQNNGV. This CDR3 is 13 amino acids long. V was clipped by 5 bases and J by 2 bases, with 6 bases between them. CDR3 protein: CASSGTNTGELFF. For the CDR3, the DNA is TGTGCCAGCAGCGGCACTAACACCGGGGAGCTGTTTTTT.

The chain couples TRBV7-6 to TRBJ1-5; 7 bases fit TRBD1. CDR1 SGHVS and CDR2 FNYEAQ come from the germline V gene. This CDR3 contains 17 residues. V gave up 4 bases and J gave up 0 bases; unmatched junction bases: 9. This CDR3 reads CASSSGTDFSSNQPQHF. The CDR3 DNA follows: TGTGCCAGCAGCTCCGGGACAGATTTCTCTAGCAATCAGCCCCAGCATTTT. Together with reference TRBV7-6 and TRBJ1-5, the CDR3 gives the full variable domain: GAGVSQSPRYKVTKRGQDVALRCDPISGHVSLYWYRQALGQGPEFLTYFNYEAQQDKSGLPNDRFSAERPEGSISTLTIQRTEQRDSAMYRCASSSGTDFSSNQPQHFGDGTRLSIL.

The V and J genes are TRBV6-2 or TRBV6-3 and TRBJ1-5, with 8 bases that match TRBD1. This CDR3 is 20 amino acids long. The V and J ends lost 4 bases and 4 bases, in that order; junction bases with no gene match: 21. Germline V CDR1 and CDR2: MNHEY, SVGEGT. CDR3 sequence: CASSFAAGQGGPFKNQPQHF. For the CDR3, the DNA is TGTGCCAGCAGTTTCGCCGCCGGACAGGGCGGTCCGTTCAAGAATCAGCCCCAGCATTTT.

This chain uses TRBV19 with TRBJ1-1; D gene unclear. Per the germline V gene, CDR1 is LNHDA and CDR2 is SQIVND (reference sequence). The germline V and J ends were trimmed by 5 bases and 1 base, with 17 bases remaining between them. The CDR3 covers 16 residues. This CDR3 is CASSLGNRDRNTEAFF. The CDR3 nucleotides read TGTGCCAGTAGTTTAGGGAACCGCGATCGGAACACTGAAGCTTTCTTT.

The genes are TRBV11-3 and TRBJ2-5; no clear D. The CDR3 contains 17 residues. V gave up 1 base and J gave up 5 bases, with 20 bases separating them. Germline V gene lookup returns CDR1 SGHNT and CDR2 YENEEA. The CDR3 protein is CASSLGGTTLCFETQYF. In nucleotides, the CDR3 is TGTGCCAGCAGCTTAGGCGGCACCACCTTGTGCTTCGAGACCCAGTACTTC.

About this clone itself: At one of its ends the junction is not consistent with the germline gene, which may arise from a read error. The CDR3 sequence is CVSSPRAGIQPQHF. CDR3 nucleotide sequence: TGTGTCAGCAGCCCGAGGGCAGGGATTCAGCCCCAGCATTTT. J is TRBJ1-5 and V is TRBV7-2, with a tentative D call TRBD1 (5 bases). CDR3 length equals 14 residues. Per germline, CDR1 SGHTA and CDR2 FQGNSA.

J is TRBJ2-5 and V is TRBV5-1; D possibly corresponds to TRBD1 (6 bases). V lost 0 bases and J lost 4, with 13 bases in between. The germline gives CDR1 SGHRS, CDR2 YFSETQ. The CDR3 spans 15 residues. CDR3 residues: CASSLAQGGGETQYF. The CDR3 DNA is TGCGCCAGCAGCTTGGCACAGGGTGGCGGAGAGACCCAGTACTTC. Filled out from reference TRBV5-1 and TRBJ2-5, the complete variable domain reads KAGVTQTPRYLIKTRGQQVTLSCSPISGHRSVSWYQQTPGQGLQFLFEYFSETQRNKGNFPGRFSGRQFSNSRSEMNVSTLELGDSALYLCASSLAQGGGETQYFGPGTRLLVL.

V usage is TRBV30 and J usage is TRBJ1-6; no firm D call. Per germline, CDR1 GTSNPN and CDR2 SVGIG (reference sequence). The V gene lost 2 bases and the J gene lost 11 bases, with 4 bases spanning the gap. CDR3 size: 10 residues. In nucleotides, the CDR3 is TGTGCCTGGAGTTCGCCACCCCTCCACTTT. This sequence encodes CAWSSPPLHF.

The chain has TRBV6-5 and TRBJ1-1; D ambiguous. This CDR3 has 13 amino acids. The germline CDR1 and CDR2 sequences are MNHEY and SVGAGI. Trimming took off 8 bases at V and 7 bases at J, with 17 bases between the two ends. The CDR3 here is CASPRSGFGEAFF. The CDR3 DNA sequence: TGTGCCAGCCCTAGATCCGGGTTTGGTGAAGCTTTCTTT.

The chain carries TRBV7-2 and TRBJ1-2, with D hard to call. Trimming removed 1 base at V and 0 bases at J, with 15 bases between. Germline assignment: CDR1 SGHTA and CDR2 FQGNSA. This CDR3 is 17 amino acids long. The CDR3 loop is CASSLVSGVGANYGYTF. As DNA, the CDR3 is TGTGCCAGCAGCTTAGTTTCCGGGGTTGGAGCTAACTATGGCTACACCTTC.

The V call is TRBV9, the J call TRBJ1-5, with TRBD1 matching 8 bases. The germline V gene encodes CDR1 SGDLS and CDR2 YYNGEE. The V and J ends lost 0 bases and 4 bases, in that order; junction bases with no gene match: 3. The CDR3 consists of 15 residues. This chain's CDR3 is CASSVGQGANQPQHF. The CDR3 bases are TGTGCCAGCAGCGTAGGGCAGGGGGCGAATCAGCCCCAGCATTTT.

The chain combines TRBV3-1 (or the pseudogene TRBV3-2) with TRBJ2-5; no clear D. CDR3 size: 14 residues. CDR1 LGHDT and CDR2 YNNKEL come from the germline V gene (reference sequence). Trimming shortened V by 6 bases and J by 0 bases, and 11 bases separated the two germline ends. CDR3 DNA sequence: TGTGCCAGCAGGCCCCAGGCGTACCAAGAGACCCAGTACTTC. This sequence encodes CASRPQAYQETQYF.

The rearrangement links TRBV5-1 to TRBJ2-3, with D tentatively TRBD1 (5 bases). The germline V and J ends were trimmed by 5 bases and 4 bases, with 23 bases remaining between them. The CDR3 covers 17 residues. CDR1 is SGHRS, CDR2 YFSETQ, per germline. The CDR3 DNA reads TGCGCCAGCAGGAGAGAAATAGGGGTCCCCGGACCAGATACGCAGTATTTT. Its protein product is CASRREIGVPGPDTQYF.

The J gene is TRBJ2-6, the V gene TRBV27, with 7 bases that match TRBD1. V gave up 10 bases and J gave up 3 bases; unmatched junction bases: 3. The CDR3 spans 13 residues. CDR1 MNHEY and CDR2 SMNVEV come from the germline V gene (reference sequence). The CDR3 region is CATQGDGANVLTF. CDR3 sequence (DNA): TGTGCCACTCAGGGGGATGGGGCCAACGTCCTGACTTTC.

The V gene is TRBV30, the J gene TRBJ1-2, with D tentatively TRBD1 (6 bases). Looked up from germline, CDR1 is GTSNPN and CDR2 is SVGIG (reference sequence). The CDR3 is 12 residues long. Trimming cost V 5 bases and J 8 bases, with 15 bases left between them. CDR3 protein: CAWEAGARGYTF. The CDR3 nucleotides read TGTGCCTGGGAGGCGGGGGCGAGGGGCTACACCTTC.

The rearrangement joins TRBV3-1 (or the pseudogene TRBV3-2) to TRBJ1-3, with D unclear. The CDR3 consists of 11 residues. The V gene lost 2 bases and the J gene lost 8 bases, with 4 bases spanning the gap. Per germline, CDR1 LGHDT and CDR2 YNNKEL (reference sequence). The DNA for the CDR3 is TGTGCCAGCAGCCAATTGGACACCATATATTTT. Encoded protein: CASSQLDTIYF.

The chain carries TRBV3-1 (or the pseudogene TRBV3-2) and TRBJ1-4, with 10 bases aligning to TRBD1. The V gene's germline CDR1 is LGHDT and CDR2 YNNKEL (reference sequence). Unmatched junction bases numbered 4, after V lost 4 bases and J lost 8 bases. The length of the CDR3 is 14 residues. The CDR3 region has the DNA TGTGCCAGCAGCCCCGGGACAGGGGCCGAAAAACTGTTTTTT. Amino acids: CASSPGTGAEKLFF.

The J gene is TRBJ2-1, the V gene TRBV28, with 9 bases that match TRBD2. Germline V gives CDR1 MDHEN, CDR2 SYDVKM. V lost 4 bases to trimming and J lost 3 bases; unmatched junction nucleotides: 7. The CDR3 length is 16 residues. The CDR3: CASSSLGTSHYNEQFF. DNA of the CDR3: TGTGCCAGCAGTTCACTTGGGACTAGCCACTACAATGAGCAGTTCTTC.

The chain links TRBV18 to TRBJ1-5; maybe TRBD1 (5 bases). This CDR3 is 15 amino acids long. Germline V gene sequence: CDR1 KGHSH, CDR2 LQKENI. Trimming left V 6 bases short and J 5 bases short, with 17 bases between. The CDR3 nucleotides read TGTGCCAGCTCCCGTACGTCGGGGCCCGATCAGCCCCAGCATTTT. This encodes CASSRTSGPDQPQHF.

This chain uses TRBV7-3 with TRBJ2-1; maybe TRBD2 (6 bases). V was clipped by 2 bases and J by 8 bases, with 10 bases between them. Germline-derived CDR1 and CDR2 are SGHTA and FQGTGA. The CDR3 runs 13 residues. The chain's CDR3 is CASSLGGLYEQFF. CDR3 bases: TGTGCCAGCAGCTTAGGGGGACTTTATGAGCAGTTCTTC.

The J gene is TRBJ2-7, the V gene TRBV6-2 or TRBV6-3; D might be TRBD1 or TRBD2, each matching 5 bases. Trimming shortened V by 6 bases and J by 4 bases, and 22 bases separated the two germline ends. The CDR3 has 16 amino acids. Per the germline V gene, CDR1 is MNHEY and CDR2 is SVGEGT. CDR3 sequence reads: CASSTLLGVKGYEQYF. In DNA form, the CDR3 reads TGTGCCAGCAGCACCCTCCTGGGGGTCAAGGGTTACGAGCAGTACTTC.

In nucleotides, the CDR3 is TGCGCCAGCAGCCACGACAGGGCAACCATGAACACTGAAGCTTTCTTT. Encoded protein: CASSHDRATMNTEAFF. This chain joins TRBV5-1 and TRBJ1-1, with 7 bases aligning to TRBD1. The CDR3 contains 16 residues. Germline values: CDR1 SGHRS, CDR2 YFSETQ. V dropped 4 bases and J dropped 0; count of bases not matched to a gene: 9.

Written as DNA, the CDR3 is TGTGCCAGCAGTGATGTGAGTTCCCAAGAGACCCAGTACTTC. This codes for CASSDVSSQETQYF. This rearrangement joins TRBV25-1 to TRBJ2-5; D not resolved. In germline, CDR1 is MGHDK, CDR2 SYGVNS. The CDR3 spans 14 residues. The V end lost 3 bases, the J end lost 1 base, and 9 bases lay between the germline ends.